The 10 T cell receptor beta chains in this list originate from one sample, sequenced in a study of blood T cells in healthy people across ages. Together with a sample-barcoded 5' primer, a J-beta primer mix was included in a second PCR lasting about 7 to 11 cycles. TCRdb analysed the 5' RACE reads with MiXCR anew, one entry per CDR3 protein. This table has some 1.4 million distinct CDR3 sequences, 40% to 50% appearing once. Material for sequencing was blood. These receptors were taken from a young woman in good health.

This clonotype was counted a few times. In DNA form, the CDR3 reads TGTGCCAGCAGTGAACAGGATACAGATACGCAGTATTTT. Translated, it gives CASSEQDTDTQYF. This chain connects TRBV2 to TRBJ2-3; no clear D. The V end was cut by 2 bases, the J end by 3 bases, with 6 bases between. The CDR3 is 13 residues long. Germline V lookup: CDR1 SNHLY, CDR2 FYNNEI.

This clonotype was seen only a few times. CDR3 residues: CASSTGQYNEQFF. CDR3 DNA sequence: TGTGCCAGCAGCACGGGACAGTACAATGAGCAGTTCTTC. V is TRBV7-2 and J is TRBJ2-1, with 7 bases aligning to TRBD1. The germline gives CDR1 SGHTA, CDR2 FQGNSA. CDR3 length equals 13 residues. V gave up 5 bases and J gave up 4 bases; unmatched junction bases: 2.

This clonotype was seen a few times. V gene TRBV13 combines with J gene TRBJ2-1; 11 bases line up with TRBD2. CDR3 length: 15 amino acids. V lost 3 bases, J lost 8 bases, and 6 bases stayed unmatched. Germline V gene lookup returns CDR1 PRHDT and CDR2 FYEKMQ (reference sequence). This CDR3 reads CASSFPGLAEDEQFF. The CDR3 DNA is TGTGCCAGCAGCTTTCCGGGACTAGCGGAAGATGAGCAGTTCTTC.

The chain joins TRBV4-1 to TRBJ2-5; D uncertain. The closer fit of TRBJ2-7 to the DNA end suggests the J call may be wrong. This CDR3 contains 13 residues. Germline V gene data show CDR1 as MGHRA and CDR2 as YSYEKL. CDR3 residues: CASGPFFGYEQYF. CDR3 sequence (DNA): TGCGCCAGCGGCCCATTCTTCGGGTACGAGCAGTACTTC.

The CDR3, as DNA: TGTGCCAGCGATCGGGCAGGGGGGGACGAGCAGTACTTC. Its translation: CASDRAGGDEQYF. V and J are TRBV6-1 and TRBJ2-7; D is perhaps TRBD1 or TRBD2 (7 bases each). Trimming cost V 8 bases and J 5 bases, with 16 bases left between them. CDR3 length: 13 amino acids. Germline V gives CDR1 MNHNS, CDR2 SASEGT.

The CDR3 here is CASSHLYVETQFF. For the CDR3, the DNA is TGTGCCAGCAGCCACCTCTATGTTGAGACCCAGTTCTTC. The genes are TRBV3-1 and TRBJ2-1, with D hard to call. This CDR3 is built from 13 residues. The V end lost 3 bases, the J end lost 13 bases, and 16 bases lay between the germline ends. Germline assignment: CDR1 LGHDT and CDR2 YNNKEL (reference sequence).

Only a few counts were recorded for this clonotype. The CDR3 is CASSSPYLGTESTDTQYF. The CDR3 DNA is TGTGCCAGCAGTTCACCATACCTTGGGACAGAAAGCACAGATACGCAGTATTTT. V gene TRBV28 combines with J gene TRBJ2-3, with 7 bases lining up with TRBD1. The CDR3 sequence is 18 residues long. Germline V CDR1 and CDR2: MDHEN, SYDVKM. V dropped 4 bases and J dropped 0; count of bases not matched to a gene: 13.

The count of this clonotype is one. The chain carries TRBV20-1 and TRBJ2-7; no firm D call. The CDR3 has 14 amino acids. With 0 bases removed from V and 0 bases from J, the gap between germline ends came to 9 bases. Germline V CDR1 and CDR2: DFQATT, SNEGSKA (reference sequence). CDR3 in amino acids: CSAREFGGSYEQYF. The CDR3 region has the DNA TGCAGTGCTAGAGAATTTGGCGGCTCCTACGAGCAGTACTTC.

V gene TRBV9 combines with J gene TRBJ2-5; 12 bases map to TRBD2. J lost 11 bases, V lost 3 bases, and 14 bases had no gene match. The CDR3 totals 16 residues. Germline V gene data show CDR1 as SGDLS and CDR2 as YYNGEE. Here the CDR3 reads CASSGLAGGLRAEQYF. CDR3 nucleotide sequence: TGTGCCAGCAGCGGGCTAGCGGGGGGGCTGAGAGCTGAGCAGTACTTC.

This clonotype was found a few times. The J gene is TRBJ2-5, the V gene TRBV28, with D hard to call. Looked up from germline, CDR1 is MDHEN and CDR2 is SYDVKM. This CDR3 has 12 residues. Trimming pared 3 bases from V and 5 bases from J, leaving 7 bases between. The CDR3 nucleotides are TGTGCCAGCAGTTTCCGGGCTGAGACCCAGTACTTC. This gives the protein CASSFRAETQYF.